This T cell receptor beta chain was documented in a study of beta chain features in type 1 diabetes. This clone was seen a few times. What it recognizes is unknown. As every portion of the isolated RNA was reverse transcribed, the sequencing read expressed TCRB transcripts. The protocol was immunoSEQ multiplex PCR, while the TCRdb copy is restricted to in-frame clones and leaves out a portion. The table has approximately 280,000 clones, 15% seen once. Regarding the study as a whole: A PCR bias possibly favoring shorter templates would apply equally to patients and controls. For Type 1 diabetes patients, all four CD4+ subsets carried TCRB CDR3s that were moderately but significantly shorter. Patients with type 1 diabetes showed fewer VDJ junction insertions and more deletions.

Each donor gave one heparinised blood draw averaging roughly 120 mL. This receptor was obtained from a man younger than 35 with type 1 diabetes. Sequenced material: naive CD4+ T cells from blood.

CDR3 in amino acids: CASRPSGTRTDTQYF. For the CDR3, the DNA is TGTGCCAGCAGACCTAGCGGGACTCGCACAGATACGCAGTATTTT. V usage is TRBV28 and J usage is TRBJ2-3, with 9 bases matching TRBD2. Trimming took 6 bases from V and 1 from J; bases not matched to a gene: 5. The CDR3 has 15 residues. CDR1 and CDR2 (germline): MDHEN, SYDVKM. The variable domain in full, completed from reference TRBV28 and TRBJ2-3, reads DVKVTQSSRYLVKRTGEKVFLECVQDMDHENMFWYRQDPGLGLRLIYFSYDVKMKEKGDIPEGYSVSREKKERFSLILESASTNQTSMYLCASRPSGTRTDTQYFGPGTRLTVL.